This is a list of T cell receptor beta chains from one sample in a study of early T cells in non-severe SARS-CoV-2 infection. TCRdb reprocessed the 5' RACE reads via MiXCR and lists one record per CDR3 protein. The table includes more than 75,000 distinct CDR3 sequences, roughly 13% detected once. Sequencing used whole blood. These receptors came from an adult who was a healthcare worker with PCR-confirmed SARS-CoV-2 infection or an uninfected control (not recorded which). Each CDR3 is given with its conserved first and last residue. A D gene is named only where the DNA matches it firmly. Clone size is given for some rows only: seen once, a few or many times, or a class if the clone is expanded.

CDR3 protein | clone size | D gene | V gene
CASSLTSGSHYEQYF | - | TRBD2 | TRBV10-2
CSATLRGRGETQYF | few | TRBD1 | TRBV20-1
CASGRDRGTGELFF | few | TRBD1 | TRBV5-1
CASSRRGNTGELFF | - | - | TRBV3-1
CSVDPRRSSYNEQFF | - | - | TRBV29-1
CASSIVGNTGELFF | - | - | TRBV7-9
CASSLDRGSGYSYEQYF | - | TRBD1 | TRBV5-1
CASSLYGGPGELFF | - | - | TRBV7-2
CSAATRGIDEQYF | few | - | TRBV29-1
CASSGGTGYNEQFF | - | TRBD1 | TRBV2
CASSIGRGSYNEQFF | few | - | TRBV11-3
CSARDTVYGYTF | few | - | TRBV20-1
CASGGGSTLSYEQYF | many | TRBD2 | TRBV28